The 14 T cell receptor beta chains below come from one sample, sequenced in a study of T-cell memory formation after mild COVID-19. Each CDR3 protein gets one entry after TCRdb re-called the 5' RACE reads with MiXCR. The sample consists of about 350,000 distinct CDR3 sequences, roughly 15% of them appearing once. Sequenced material: PBMCs or a T cell subset sorted from them (not recorded which). These receptors were obtained from a man younger than 35 who had mild COVID-19 (a few samples of this study predate the infection). Cell type and time point are not known.

The chain combines TRBV24-1 with TRBJ2-2; the D call may be TRBD1 or TRBD2 (6 bases each). The CDR3 runs 14 residues. Germline V CDR1 and CDR2: KGHDR, SFDVKD. V dropped 8 bases and J dropped 4 bases, with 13 bases sitting between them. The CDR3 nucleotides read TGTGCCACCAACGAAGGGGGGTCCACCGGGGAGCTGTTTTTT. Translating gives CATNEGGSTGELFF.

V is TRBV20-1 and J is TRBJ2-1, with D maybe TRBD1 (6 bases). Germline CDR1 is DFQATT and CDR2 is SNEGSKA (reference sequence). The CDR3 has 15 amino acids. Trimming stripped 6 bases from V and 0 bases from J, with 15 bases between. DNA of the CDR3: TGCAGTGCGCCCAGGGGTAGCGACTCCTACAATGAGCAGTTCTTC. Amino acid sequence: CSAPRGSDSYNEQFF.

This clonotype was seen a handful of times. The rearrangement links TRBV3-1 to TRBJ1-2, with D tentatively TRBD1 (5 bases). The germline V gene has CDR1 LGHDT and CDR2 YNNKEL (reference sequence). The CDR3 is 16 residues long. Trimming stripped 0 bases from V and 0 bases from J, with 11 bases between. CDR3 residues: CASSQDNSGSNYGYTF. DNA of the CDR3: TGTGCCAGCAGCCAAGATAATTCAGGGTCTAACTATGGCTACACCTTC.

The chain has TRBV5-1 and TRBJ2-5; 10 bases map to TRBD2. Germline V gives CDR1 SGHRS, CDR2 YFSETQ. The CDR3 length is 15 residues. J gave up 1 base and V 7 bases, and 7 bases lay outside the gene matches. This CDR3 reads CASLGLAVFQETQYF. For the CDR3, the DNA is TGCGCCAGCCTTGGACTAGCGGTATTCCAAGAGACCCAGTACTTC.

This clonotype was seen only a few times. The chain uses TRBV4-2 and TRBJ2-5; D is unclear. CDR1 LGHNA and CDR2 YNFKEQ come from the germline V gene. Trimming pared 1 base from V and 4 bases from J, leaving 13 bases between. The CDR3 has 15 residues. CDR3 amino acids: CASSQALYPGETQYF. In DNA form, the CDR3 reads TGTGCCAGCAGCCAAGCTTTATACCCCGGAGAGACCCAGTACTTC.

This clonotype was counted ten times or more. The J gene is TRBJ2-3, the V gene TRBV7-2, with D unclear. The CDR3 contains 11 residues. Looked up from germline, CDR1 is SGHTA and CDR2 is FQGNSA. V lost 3 bases to trimming and J lost 3 bases, with 1 base between them. DNA of the CDR3: TGTGCCAGCAGCTTTACAGATACGCAGTATTTT. It yields the protein CASSFTDTQYF.

The table lists this clonotype with many counts. The chain uses TRBV12-3 or TRBV12-4 and TRBJ1-6; a weak D match, TRBD1 (6 bases). The CDR3 consists of 17 residues. Trimming cost V 3 bases and J 8 bases, with 20 bases left between them. The DNA of the CDR3 is TGTGCCAGCAGTTTTTGGGGGGGCGTCGGGAGTGATTCACCCCTCCACTTT. Protein: CASSFWGGVGSDSPLHF.

The rearrangement links TRBV20-1 to TRBJ1-5; 8 bases are shared with TRBD1. V shed 8 bases and J 6 bases; nucleotides not matched to a gene: 9. The CDR3 is made up of 13 amino acids. From germline, CDR1 is DFQATT and CDR2 SNEGSKA (reference sequence). The CDR3 coding sequence is TGCAGTTCTGGACAGGGACGGACTCAGCCCCAGCATTTT. This encodes CSSGQGRTQPQHF.

Many counts were recorded for this clonotype. CDR3 sequence: CASSLRGYNEQFF. The CDR3 DNA reads as TGTGCCAGCAGTTTAAGGGGGTACAATGAGCAGTTCTTC. The chain joins TRBV6-2 or TRBV6-3 to TRBJ2-1; D may be TRBD1 (6 bases). Germline assignment: CDR1 MNHEY and CDR2 SVGEGT. Trimming took 4 bases from V and 4 from J, leaving 8 bases between them. The CDR3 length is 13 residues.

This clonotype was picked up a small number of times. The chain carries TRBV7-9 and TRBJ2-3; D ambiguous. The CDR3 totals 11 residues. Germline loops: CDR1 SEHNR, CDR2 FQNEAQ (reference sequence). The V and J ends lost 1 base and 14 bases respectively, with 10 bases between them. The CDR3, as DNA: TGTGCCAGCAGCTTAGGAGTCGACTGGTATTTT. It translates to CASSLGVDWYF.

This chain joins TRBV9 and TRBJ2-1; a possible D gene is TRBD2 (6 bases). The ends were cut back, 0 bases at V and 9 bases at J, with 19 bases in the middle. Germline V gene data show CDR1 as SGDLS and CDR2 as YYNGEE. CDR3 length: 16 amino acids. The CDR3 sequence is CASSVATGPGGFEQFF. CDR3 bases: TGTGCCAGCAGCGTAGCCACGGGGCCCGGGGGTTTTGAGCAGTTCTTC.

The sample holds a few counts of this clonotype. This chain uses TRBV5-4 with TRBJ1-1; D gene unclear. The CDR3 consists of 15 residues. Trimming stripped 1 base from V and 4 bases from J, with 14 bases between. Germline V CDR1 and CDR2: SGHNT, YYREEE (reference sequence). CDR3 region: CASSLYADWGTEAFF. CDR3 sequence (DNA): TGTGCCAGCAGCTTGTATGCTGATTGGGGCACTGAAGCTTTCTTT.

The rearrangement links TRBV10-2 to TRBJ2-5, with D perhaps matching TRBD1 or TRBD2 (6 bases each). Trimming shortened V by 8 bases and J by 2 bases, and 24 bases separated the two germline ends. Germline V CDR1 and CDR2: WSHSY, SAAADI. The CDR3 runs 17 residues. DNA for the CDR3: TGCGCCAGCCGGGGGCTGTCCGGGGGACTCCTTCAAGAGACCCAGTACTTC. It is translated as CASRGLSGGLLQETQYF.

This clonotype was counted only a few times. The junction departs from the called germline gene at one end, perhaps through a read error. The chain couples TRBV7-3 to TRBJ2-1, with 8 bases aligning to TRBD2. The germline V gene encodes CDR1 SGHTA and CDR2 FQGTGA. The CDR3 extends over 15 amino acids. For the CDR3, the DNA is TGTGCCACCAGCTTATCCAGCGGGGGATTTAATGAGCAGTTCTTC. Translated: CATSLSSGGFNEQFF. Full variable domain (remainder filled in from reference TRBV7-3 and TRBJ2-1): GAGVSQTPSNKVTEKGKYVELRCDPISGHTALYWYRQSLGQGPEFLIYFQGTGAADDSGLPNDRFFAVRPEGSVSTLKIQRTERGDSAVYLCATSLSSGGFNEQFFGPGTRLTVL.